Listed here are 27 T cell receptor beta chains from one sample, sequenced in a study of Ad26.COV2.S vaccination and SARS-CoV-2 variants. This sample's treatment: around 19 received Ad26.COV2.S at low or high dose, single or two shots; roughly 5 received placebo; per-sample allocation not given. Sample collection was performed on day 63 after the first vaccine or placebo injection. Generated by immunoSEQ multiplex PCR, the TCRdb table keeps only in-frame clones and is missing some. In the table there are around 340,000 clones, 88% of which are singletons. Sequenced material: peripheral blood, taken in a trial of Ad26.COV2.S vaccine versus placebo. The receptors stem from a person between 18 and 59 years old who received the Ad26.COV2.S COVID-19 vaccine or a placebo.

The chain combines TRBV14 with TRBJ2-1; TRBD1 might be the D (6 bases). CDR3 length equals 20 residues. V was shortened by 0 bases and J by 3 bases, with 24 bases between the two germline ends. CDR1 and CDR2 from the germline V gene are SGHDN and FVKESK. DNA of the CDR3: TGTGCCAGCAGCCAAGATTCAGGGGCCCTACAAGCCCTACGCTACAATGAGCAGTTCTTC. As protein: CASSQDSGALQALRYNEQFF.

V and J are TRBV30 and TRBJ2-1; D tentatively fits TRBD1 or TRBD2 (6 bases each). V was pared by 3 bases and J by 3 bases, with 15 bases between. The germline gives CDR1 GTSNPN, CDR2 SVGIG (reference sequence). This CDR3 is built from 15 residues. The CDR3 DNA reads as TGTGCCTGGAGCGTCAGGAGGGGGGTCTACAATGAGCAGTTCTTC. Its protein product is CAWSVRRGVYNEQFF. The full variable domain, with the rest looked up from reference TRBV30 and TRBJ2-1, is SQTIHQWPATLVQPVGSPLSLECTVEGTSNPNLYWYRQAAGRGLQLLFYSVGIGQISSEVPQNLSASRPQDRQFILSSKKLLLSDSGFYLCAWSVRRGVYNEQFFGPGTRLTVL.

This sequence joins TRBV5-5 and TRBJ2-7; 7 nucleotides agree with TRBD1. After removal of 3 bases from V and 4 bases from J, the junction contained 4 bases not matched to a gene. The CDR3 contains 13 residues. Germline V gene sequence: CDR1 SGHKS, CDR2 YYEKEE (reference sequence). Here the CDR3 reads CASSSPGQYEQYF. As DNA, the CDR3 is TGTGCCAGCAGCTCGCCGGGACAGTACGAGCAGTACTTC.

The chain has TRBV5-5 and TRBJ2-3; no clear D gene. Deletions cut 0 bases from V and 3 bases from J, with 5 bases between. Germline loops: CDR1 SGHKS, CDR2 YYEKEE (reference sequence). The CDR3 extends over 13 amino acids. CDR3 in amino acids: CASSLGGTDTQYF. In DNA, the CDR3 is TGTGCCAGCAGCTTGGGGGGAACAGATACGCAGTATTTT.

The rearrangement links TRBV5-8 to TRBJ1-5; 8 bases match TRBD1. J was trimmed by 6 bases and V by 4 bases; bases with no gene match: 9. CDR3 size: 15 residues. Germline lookup yields CDR1 SGHTS and CDR2 YDEGEE. The CDR3: CASSVRGPLIQPQHF. The CDR3 DNA sequence: TGTGCCAGCAGCGTCAGGGGGCCCCTTATTCAGCCCCAGCATTTT.

The V and J genes are TRBV10-3 and TRBJ2-7, with a possible D match to TRBD1 (6 bases). The CDR3 runs 12 residues. The germline gives CDR1 ENHRY, CDR2 SYGVKD. Trimming removed 8 bases at V and 0 bases at J, with 8 bases between. The CDR3 spells CAIGDISYEQYF. CDR3 coding DNA: TGTGCCATCGGGGACATCTCCTACGAGCAGTACTTC.

The chain carries TRBV21-1 and TRBJ1-1; TRBD1 reflects the table's D call only, with no check against the DNA. TRBV21-1 is shown as a pseudogene. The CDR3 has 15 residues. The CDR3 spells CASSMDRGRDTEAFF. In DNA, the CDR3 is TGTGCCAGCAGCATGGACAGGGGGCGCGACACTGAAGCTTTCTTT.

This clone was observed a single time. One junction end disagrees with the germline gene, perhaps due to a read error. This chain uses TRBV6-5 with TRBJ1-2, with D unclear. The germline gives CDR1 MNHEY, CDR2 SVGAGI. The CDR3 loop spans 14 amino acids. The CDR3 is CASSYSHAFGGCTF. The DNA for the CDR3 is TGTGCCAGCAGTTATTCTCATGCCTTCGGAGGCTGCACCTTC.

The rearrangement links TRBV7-2 to TRBJ2-2; tentatively, D is TRBD2 (6 bases). Germline CDR1 is SGHTA and CDR2 is FQGNSA. The CDR3 totals 13 residues. V lost 6 bases, J lost 4 bases, and 9 bases lay in between. The chain's CDR3 is CASRRGATGELFF. CDR3 DNA: TGTGCCAGCAGGCGGGGAGCCACCGGGGAGCTGTTTTTT.

This rearrangement joins TRBV10-3 to TRBJ2-7; D is possibly TRBD2 (5 bases). The length of the CDR3 is 15 residues. The germline V and J ends were trimmed by 10 bases and 0 bases, with 19 bases remaining between them. Germline loops: CDR1 ENHRY, CDR2 SYGVKD. The DNA for the CDR3 is TGTGCCACTTCCGGGGTTGCGGAAAGCTCCTACGAGCAGTACTTC. This sequence encodes CATSGVAESSYEQYF.

This sequence joins TRBV19 and TRBJ1-5; D may be TRBD1 (6 bases). Germline V CDR1 and CDR2: LNHDA, SQIVND (reference sequence). There are 15 residues in the CDR3. V lost 8 bases to trimming and J lost 0 bases, with 14 bases between them. The DNA for the CDR3 is TGTGCCAGTGTTACAGGGTCTTATAGCAATCAGCCCCAGCATTTT. The encoded protein is CASVTGSYSNQPQHF. Full variable domain (remainder filled in from reference TRBV19 and TRBJ1-5): DGGITQSPKYLFRKEGQNVTLSCEQNLNHDAMYWYRQDPGQGLRLIYYSQIVNDFQKGDIAEGYSVSREKKESFPLTVTSAQKNPTAFYLCASVTGSYSNQPQHFGDGTRLSIL.

This chain joins TRBV18 and TRBJ1-3, with 9 bases identical to TRBD1. Germline assignment: CDR1 KGHSH and CDR2 LQKENI. V trimming: 2 bases; J trimming: 4 bases; junction bases outside the gene matches: 6. CDR3 length: 16 residues. The CDR3 is CASSPGTGNIGNTIYF. The DNA of the CDR3 is TGTGCCAGCTCACCAGGGACAGGGAACATCGGAAACACCATATATTTT.

V is TRBV3-1 (or the pseudogene TRBV3-2) and J is TRBJ2-3, with 11 bases that match TRBD1. The ends lost 0 bases at V and 2 bases at J; junction bases unmatched: 7. Germline CDR1 is LGHDT and CDR2 is YNNKEL (reference sequence). This CDR3 has 18 amino acids. The CDR3 spells CASSQDRTGGDFTDTQYF. The CDR3 nucleotides read TGTGCCAGCAGCCAAGATAGGACAGGGGGCGATTTCACAGATACGCAGTATTTT.

In its sample, this clone was seen once. The chain joins TRBV7-8 to TRBJ1-4; TRBD1 aligns across 8 bases. The CDR3 length is 15 residues. V gave up 6 bases and J gave up 2 bases; unmatched junction bases: 5. Germline V gene sequence: CDR1 SGHVS, CDR2 FQNEAQ. CDR3 residues: CASSRGQGTNEKLFF. DNA of the CDR3: TGTGCCAGCAGTCGCGGACAGGGTACTAATGAAAAACTGTTTTTT.

The gene calls are TRBV10-3 and TRBJ1-3, with unresolved D. From germline, CDR1 is ENHRY and CDR2 SYGVKD. Between the trimmed V and J ends, which lost 7 bases and 2 bases, there was a span of 6 bases. The CDR3 has 12 residues. This CDR3 is CAITETGNTIYF. As DNA, the CDR3 is TGTGCCATCACGGAGACTGGAAACACCATATATTTT.

J is TRBJ2-7 and V is TRBV6-2 or TRBV6-3; 10 bases line up with TRBD2. Trimming took 6 bases from V and 0 from J; bases not matched to a gene: 5. The germline CDR1 and CDR2 sequences are MNHEY and SVGEGT. The CDR3 loop spans 15 amino acids. CDR3 DNA sequence: TGTGCCAGCAGCATGAGCGGGGGGGCCTCCTACGAGCAGTACTTC. Translated: CASSMSGGASYEQYF.

The V gene is TRBV19, the J gene TRBJ1-1; D call uncertain. The CDR3 is 15 residues long. The V and J ends lost 5 bases and 0 bases respectively, with 13 bases between them. Germline assignment: CDR1 LNHDA and CDR2 SQIVND (reference sequence). CDR3 region: CASSLAVSLNTEAFF. The CDR3 coding sequence is TGTGCCAGTAGTTTGGCAGTGTCATTGAACACTGAAGCTTTCTTT.

The rearrangement joins TRBV6-1 to TRBJ2-6; D assignment may be TRBD1 or TRBD2 (6 bases each). V was clipped by 2 bases and J by 2 bases, with 10 bases between them. The CDR3 contains 16 residues. Per the germline V gene, CDR1 is MNHNS and CDR2 is SASEGT. DNA for the CDR3: TGTGCCAGCAGTGAATCCGGGGGCGCTGGGGCCAACGTCCTGACTTTC. It specifies CASSESGGAGANVLTF.

This clone was picked up one time. The chain is built from TRBV7-2 and TRBJ1-2; 7 bases are shared with TRBD1. The CDR3 runs to 14 residues. The germline V gene has CDR1 SGHTA and CDR2 FQGNSA. V was pared by 5 bases and J by 8 bases, with 11 bases of the junction left unmatched. CDR3 sequence reads: CASSPERDSKGYTF. CDR3 sequence (DNA): TGTGCCAGCAGCCCAGAACGGGACAGTAAGGGCTACACCTTC.

The chain links TRBV3-1 (or the pseudogene TRBV3-2) to TRBJ2-1; TRBD2 agrees at 9 bases. The V segment lost 0 bases and the J segment 8 bases; nucleotides outside the gene matches: 20. Germline V gene data show CDR1 as LGHDT and CDR2 as YNNKEL (reference sequence). CDR3 length: 20 residues. CDR3 in amino acids: CASSQDASGTPFGTFDEQFF. DNA of the CDR3: TGTGCCAGCAGCCAAGATGCTAGCGGGACACCTTTTGGGACGTTCGATGAGCAGTTCTTC.

The rearrangement uses TRBV15 and TRBJ2-5; 10 bases match TRBD1. CDR3 length: 16 residues. The junction had 9 bases not matched to a gene; V was cut back by 3 bases and J by 5 bases. Germline assignment: CDR1 LNHNV and CDR2 YYDKDF (reference sequence). In DNA form, the CDR3 reads TGTGCCACCAGCAGTCCCACCGGGACAGGGGTGGAGACCCAGTACTTC. Translation: CATSSPTGTGVETQYF. The full variable domain, rest sourced from reference TRBV15 and TRBJ2-5, is DAMVIQNPRYQVTQFGKPVTLSCSQTLNHNVMYWYQQKSSQAPKLLFHYYDKDFNNEADTPDNFQSRRPNTSFCFLDIRSPGLGDTAMYLCATSSPTGTGVETQYFGPGTRLLVL.

CDR3 DNA sequence: TGCAGCGTTACCAGGGCGACCTACAATGAGCAGTTCTTC. Its translation is CSVTRATYNEQFF. The rearrangement joins TRBV29-1 to TRBJ2-1; possible D gene TRBD1, 5 bases. Trimming left V 5 bases short and J 2 bases short, with 10 bases between. Germline V gene data show CDR1 as SQVTM and CDR2 as ANQGSEA. The CDR3 extends over 13 amino acids.

The chain carries TRBV11-3 and TRBJ2-1, with D unresolved. CDR1 SGHNT and CDR2 YENEEA come from the germline V gene. The CDR3 has 12 amino acids. Trimming removed 5 bases from V and 7 bases from J, with 9 bases in between. CDR3 protein: CASSPHSNEQFF. DNA for the CDR3: TGTGCCAGCAGCCCCCATTCAAATGAGCAGTTCTTC.

The genes are TRBV6-2 or TRBV6-3 and TRBJ1-5; perhaps TRBD1 as D (5 bases). The CDR3 totals 14 residues. CDR1 and CDR2 from the germline V gene are MNHEY and SVGEGT. V was clipped by 5 bases and J by 10 bases, with 18 bases between them. CDR3 loop: CASSRGESFEPQHF. Written as DNA, the CDR3 is TGTGCCAGCAGTCGGGGGGAGTCATTCGAACCCCAGCATTTT.

The chain is built from TRBV9 and TRBJ2-1; perhaps TRBD2 as D (5 bases). The CDR3 has 15 residues. Germline V gene sequence: CDR1 SGDLS, CDR2 YYNGEE. V shed 0 bases and J shed 10 bases, with 17 bases lying between them. The CDR3, as DNA: TGTGCCAGCAGCGTAGAGGGAGTCCCTTCGCGGGAGCAGTTCTTC. This translates into CASSVEGVPSREQFF. Variable domain in full (rest from reference TRBV9 and TRBJ2-1): DSGVTQTPKHLITATGQRVTLRCSPRSGDLSVYWYQQSLDQGLQFLIQYYNGEERAKGNILERFSAQQFPDLHSELNLSSLELGDSALYFCASSVEGVPSREQFFGPGTRLTVL.

The CDR3 reads CASSFSSGSTDTQYF. In DNA, the CDR3 is TGTGCCAGCAGCTTTTCTAGCGGGAGCACAGATACGCAGTATTTT. This sequence joins TRBV7-3 and TRBJ2-3; 8 bases are shared with TRBD2. The V gene end was trimmed by 3 bases and the J gene end by 0 bases; junction bases not matched to a gene: 2. Germline CDR1 is SGHTA and CDR2 is FQGTGA. The CDR3 is made up of 15 amino acids. Full variable domain (missing parts from reference TRBV7-3 and TRBJ2-3): GAGVSQTPSNKVTEKGKYVELRCDPISGHTALYWYRQSLGQGPEFLIYFQGTGAADDSGLPNDRFFAVRPEGSVSTLKIQRTERGDSAVYLCASSFSSGSTDTQYFGPGTRLTVL.

CDR3 sequence (DNA): TGTGCCGCCGGGGGGCCCCCAACCCAGTATTTT. Residues: CAAGGPPTQYF. The chain recombines TRBV19 with TRBJ2-3, with a tentative D call TRBD2 (7 bases). This CDR3 is built from 11 residues. With 11 bases removed from V and 12 bases from J, the gap between germline ends came to 18 bases. The V gene's germline CDR1 is LNHDA and CDR2 SQIVND (reference sequence).